This entry features one T cell receptor beta chain sequence. Its specificity is unknown. This CDR3 has 14 residues. Germline trimming cut 7 bases from V and 8 bases from J; bases unmatched to any gene: 6. Germline V lookup: CDR1 MNHEY, CDR2 SVGAGI. The sample belongs to a study of T cell responses to AZD1222 COVID-19 vaccine. General study points: Receipt of two AZD1222 doses was followed by a rise in Spike-specific TCR breadth and depth. Nearly half of spike-specific TCRs reportedly target unmutated variant regions. Across the whole spike, CD4 TCRs peaked at regions 160-218 and 743-854.

Using immunoSEQ multiplex PCR, the repertoire was profiled, and TCRdb retains in-frame clones only, with some absent. The table has about 120,000 clones, 75% to 95% seen once. This chain uses TRBV6-5 with TRBJ2-1; 12 bases match TRBD2. This receptor was obtained from an adult who received the MenACWY meningococcal vaccine as a control. This material consisted of peripheral blood, taken 28 days after the second dose of the MenACWY control vaccine. The CDR3 DNA follows: TGTGCCAGCAAGGGGACTAGCGGGCGGTATGAGCAGTTCTTC. It encodes CASKGTSGRYEQFF.